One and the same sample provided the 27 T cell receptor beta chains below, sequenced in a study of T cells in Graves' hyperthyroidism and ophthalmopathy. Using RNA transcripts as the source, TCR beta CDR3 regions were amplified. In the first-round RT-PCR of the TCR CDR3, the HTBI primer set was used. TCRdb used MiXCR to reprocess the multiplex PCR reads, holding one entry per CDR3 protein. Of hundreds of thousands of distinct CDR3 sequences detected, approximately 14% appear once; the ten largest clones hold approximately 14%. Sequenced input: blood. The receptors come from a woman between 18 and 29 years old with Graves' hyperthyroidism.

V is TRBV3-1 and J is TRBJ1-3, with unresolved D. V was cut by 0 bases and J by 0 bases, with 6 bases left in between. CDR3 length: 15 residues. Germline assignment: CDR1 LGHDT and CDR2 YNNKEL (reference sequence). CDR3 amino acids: CASSQERSSGNTIYF. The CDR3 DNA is TGTGCCAGCAGCCAAGAAAGGAGCTCTGGAAACACCATATATTTT.

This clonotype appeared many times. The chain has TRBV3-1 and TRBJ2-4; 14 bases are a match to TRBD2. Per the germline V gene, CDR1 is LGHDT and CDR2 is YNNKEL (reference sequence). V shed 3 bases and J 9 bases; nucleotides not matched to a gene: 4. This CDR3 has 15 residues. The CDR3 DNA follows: TGTGCCAGCAGCCAGACTAGCGGGGGGGCCGGCATTCAGTACTTC. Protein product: CASSQTSGGAGIQYF.

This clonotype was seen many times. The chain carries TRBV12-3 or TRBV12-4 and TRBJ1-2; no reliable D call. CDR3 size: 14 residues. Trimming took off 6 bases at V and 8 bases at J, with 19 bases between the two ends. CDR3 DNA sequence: TGTGCCAGCAGCCCTAGAAGGGTGGGGATCGGCTACACCTTC. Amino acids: CASSPRRVGIGYTF.

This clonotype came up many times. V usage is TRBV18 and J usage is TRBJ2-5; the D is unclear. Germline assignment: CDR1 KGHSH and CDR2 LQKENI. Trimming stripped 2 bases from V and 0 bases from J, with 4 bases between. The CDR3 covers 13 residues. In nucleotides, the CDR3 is TGTGCCAGCTCACCAGAGAACCAAGAGACCCAGTACTTC. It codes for CASSPENQETQYF.

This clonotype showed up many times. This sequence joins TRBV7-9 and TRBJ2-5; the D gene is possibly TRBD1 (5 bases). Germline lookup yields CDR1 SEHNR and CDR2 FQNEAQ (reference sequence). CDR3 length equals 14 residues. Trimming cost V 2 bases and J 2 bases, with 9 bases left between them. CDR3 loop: CASSLRQIQETQYF. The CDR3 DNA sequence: TGTGCCAGCAGCTTAAGACAGATACAAGAGACCCAGTACTTC.

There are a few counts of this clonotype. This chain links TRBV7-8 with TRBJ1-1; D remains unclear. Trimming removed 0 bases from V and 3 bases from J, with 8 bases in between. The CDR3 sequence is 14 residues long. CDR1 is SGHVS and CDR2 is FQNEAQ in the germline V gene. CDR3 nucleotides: TGTGCCAGCAGCTTAGCGTCCGAGTACACTGAAGCTTTCTTT. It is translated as CASSLASEYTEAFF. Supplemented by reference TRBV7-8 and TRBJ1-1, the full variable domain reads GAGVSQSPRYKVAKRGQDVALRCDPISGHVSLFWYQQALGQGPEFLTYFQNEAQLDKSGLPSDRFFAERPEGSVSTLKIQRTQQEDSAVYLCASSLASEYTEAFFGQGTRLTVV.

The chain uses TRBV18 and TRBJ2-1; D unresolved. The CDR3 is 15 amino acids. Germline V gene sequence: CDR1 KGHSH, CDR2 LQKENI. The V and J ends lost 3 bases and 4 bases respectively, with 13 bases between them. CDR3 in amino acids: CASSPLGSLYNEQFF. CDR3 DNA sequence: TGTGCCAGCTCACCCCTAGGGTCACTTTACAATGAGCAGTTCTTC.

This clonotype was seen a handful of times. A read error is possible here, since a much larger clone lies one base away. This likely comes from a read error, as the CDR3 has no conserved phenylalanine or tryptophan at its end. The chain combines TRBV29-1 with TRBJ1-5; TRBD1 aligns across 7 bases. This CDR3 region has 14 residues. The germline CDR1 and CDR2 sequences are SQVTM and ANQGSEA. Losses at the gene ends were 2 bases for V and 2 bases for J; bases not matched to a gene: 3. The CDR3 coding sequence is TGCAGCGTTGAACTCGGACAGGGCAATCAGCCCCAGCATCTT. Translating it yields CSVELGQGNQPQHL.

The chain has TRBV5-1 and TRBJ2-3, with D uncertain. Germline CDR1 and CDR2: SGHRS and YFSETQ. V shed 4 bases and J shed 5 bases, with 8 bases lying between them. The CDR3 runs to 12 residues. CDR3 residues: CASSPTLDTQYF. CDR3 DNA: TGCGCCAGCAGCCCAACTCTAGATACGCAGTATTTT.

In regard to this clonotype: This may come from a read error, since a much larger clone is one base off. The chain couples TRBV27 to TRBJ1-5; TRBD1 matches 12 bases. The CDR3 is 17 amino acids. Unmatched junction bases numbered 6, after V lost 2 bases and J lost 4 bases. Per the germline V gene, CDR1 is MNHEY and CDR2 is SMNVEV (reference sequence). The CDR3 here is CASSLAPGQGANQPQHF. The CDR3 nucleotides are TGTGCCAGCAGTTTAGCTCCGGGACAGGGGGCGAATCAGCCCCAGCATTTT.

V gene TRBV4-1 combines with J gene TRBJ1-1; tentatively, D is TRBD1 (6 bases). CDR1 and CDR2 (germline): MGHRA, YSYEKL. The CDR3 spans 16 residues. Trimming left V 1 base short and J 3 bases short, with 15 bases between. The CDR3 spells CASSQGGNRVHTEAFF. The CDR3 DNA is TGCGCCAGCAGCCAAGGCGGTAACAGGGTACACACTGAAGCTTTCTTT.

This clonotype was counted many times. This CDR3 reads CASTLRTTRGNIQYF. For the CDR3, the DNA is TGTGCCAGCACCCTTAGGACGACTCGGGGAAACATTCAGTACTTC. The chain uses TRBV2 and TRBJ2-4, with D maybe TRBD2 (5 bases). The CDR3 sequence is 15 residues long. Germline V lookup: CDR1 SNHLY, CDR2 FYNNEI. The V end was cut by 7 bases, the J end by 6 bases, with 19 bases between.

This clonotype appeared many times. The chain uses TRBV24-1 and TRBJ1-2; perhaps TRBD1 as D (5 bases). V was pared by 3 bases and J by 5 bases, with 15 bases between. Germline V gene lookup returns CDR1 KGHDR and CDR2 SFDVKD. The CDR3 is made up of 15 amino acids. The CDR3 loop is CATSDPGGTEYGYTF. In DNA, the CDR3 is TGTGCCACCAGTGATCCAGGCGGGACGGAATATGGCTACACCTTC.

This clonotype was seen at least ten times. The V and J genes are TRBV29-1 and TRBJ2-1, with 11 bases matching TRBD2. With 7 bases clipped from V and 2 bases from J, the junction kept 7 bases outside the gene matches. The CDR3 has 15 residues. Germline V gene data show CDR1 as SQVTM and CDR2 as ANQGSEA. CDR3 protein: CSAHSGRATYNEQFF. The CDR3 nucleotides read TGCAGCGCCCATAGCGGGAGGGCAACCTACAATGAGCAGTTCTTC.

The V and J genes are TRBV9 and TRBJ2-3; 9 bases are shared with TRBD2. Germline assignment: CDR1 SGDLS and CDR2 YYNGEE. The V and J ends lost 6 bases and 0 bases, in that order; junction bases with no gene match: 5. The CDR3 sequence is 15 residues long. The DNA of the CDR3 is TGTGCCAGCACTATCAGCGGGGGGAGCACAGATACGCAGTATTTT. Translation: CASTISGGSTDTQYF.

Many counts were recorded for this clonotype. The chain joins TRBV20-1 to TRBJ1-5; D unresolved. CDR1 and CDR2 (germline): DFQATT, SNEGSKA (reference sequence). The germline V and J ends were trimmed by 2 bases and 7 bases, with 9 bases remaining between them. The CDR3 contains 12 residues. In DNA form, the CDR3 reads TGCAGTGCTAGACCCCCTGGGCAGCCCCAGCATTTT. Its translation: CSARPPGQPQHF.

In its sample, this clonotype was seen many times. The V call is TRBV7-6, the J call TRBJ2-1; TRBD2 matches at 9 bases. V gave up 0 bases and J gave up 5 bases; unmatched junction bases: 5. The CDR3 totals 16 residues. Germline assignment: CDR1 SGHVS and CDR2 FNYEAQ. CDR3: CASSLAVSGRNNEQFF. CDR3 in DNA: TGTGCCAGCAGCTTAGCGGTTAGCGGGAGAAACAATGAGCAGTTCTTC.

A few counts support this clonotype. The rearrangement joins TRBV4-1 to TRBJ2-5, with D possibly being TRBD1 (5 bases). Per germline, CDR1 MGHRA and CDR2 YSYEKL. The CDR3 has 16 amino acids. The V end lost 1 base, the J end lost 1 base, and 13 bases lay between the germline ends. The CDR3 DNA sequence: TGCGCCAGCAGCCAAGCTCTTCAGGGCCTCCAAGAGACCCAGTACTTC. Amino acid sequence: CASSQALQGLQETQYF.

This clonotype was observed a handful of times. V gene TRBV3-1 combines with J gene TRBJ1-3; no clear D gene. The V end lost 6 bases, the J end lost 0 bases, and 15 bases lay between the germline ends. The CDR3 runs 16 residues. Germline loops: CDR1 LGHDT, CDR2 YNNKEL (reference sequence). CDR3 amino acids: CASSTVGPHSGNTIYF. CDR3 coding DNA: TGTGCCAGCAGTACAGTAGGCCCTCACTCTGGAAACACCATATATTTT. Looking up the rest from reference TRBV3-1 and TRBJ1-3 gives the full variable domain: DTAVSQTPKYLVTQMGNDKSIKCEQNLGHDTMYWYKQDSKKFLKIMFSYNNKELIINETVPNRFSPKSPDKAHLNLHINSLELGDSAVYFCASSTVGPHSGNTIYFGEGSWLTVV.

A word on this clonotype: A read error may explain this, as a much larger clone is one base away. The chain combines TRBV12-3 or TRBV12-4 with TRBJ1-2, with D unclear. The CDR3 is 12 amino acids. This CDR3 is CASSDLGYGYAF. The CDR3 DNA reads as TGTGCCAGCAGTGACCTCGGCTATGGCTACGCCTTC.

The CDR3 here is CASSLERHTNTGELFF. The CDR3 DNA sequence: TGCGCCAGCAGCTTGGAGAGGCACACGAACACCGGGGAGCTGTTTTTT. The chain employs TRBV5-1 and TRBJ2-2; D is undetermined. Germline V lookup: CDR1 SGHRS, CDR2 YFSETQ. The CDR3 sequence is 16 residues long. Trimming stripped 0 bases from V and 0 bases from J, with 9 bases between.

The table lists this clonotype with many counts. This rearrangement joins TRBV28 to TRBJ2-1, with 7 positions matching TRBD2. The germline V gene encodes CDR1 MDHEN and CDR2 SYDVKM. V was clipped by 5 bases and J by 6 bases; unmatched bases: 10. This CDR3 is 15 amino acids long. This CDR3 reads CASSPSGRAINEQFF. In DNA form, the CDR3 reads TGTGCCAGCAGTCCTAGCGGCCGGGCTATCAATGAGCAGTTCTTC.

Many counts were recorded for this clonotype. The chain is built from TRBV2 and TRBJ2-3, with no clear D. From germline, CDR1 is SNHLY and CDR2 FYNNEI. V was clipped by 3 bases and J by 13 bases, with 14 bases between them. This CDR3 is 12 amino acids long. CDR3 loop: CASSDKASKEYF. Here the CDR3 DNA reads TGTGCCAGCAGTGATAAGGCATCTAAGGAGTATTTT.

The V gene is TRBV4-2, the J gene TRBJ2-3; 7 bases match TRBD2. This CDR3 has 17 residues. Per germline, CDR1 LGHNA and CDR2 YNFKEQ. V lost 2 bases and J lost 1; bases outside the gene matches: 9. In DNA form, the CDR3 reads TGTGCCAGCAGCCAATTCCTCAGGGAGGGTCGCACAGATACGCAGTATTTT. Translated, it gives CASSQFLREGRTDTQYF.

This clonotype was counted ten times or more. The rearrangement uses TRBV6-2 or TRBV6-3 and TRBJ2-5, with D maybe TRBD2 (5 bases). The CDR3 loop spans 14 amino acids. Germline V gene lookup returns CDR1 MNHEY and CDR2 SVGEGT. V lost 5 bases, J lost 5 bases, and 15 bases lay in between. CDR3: CASSIGVRWETQYF. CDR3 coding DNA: TGTGCCAGCAGTATCGGGGTGCGGTGGGAGACCCAGTACTTC.

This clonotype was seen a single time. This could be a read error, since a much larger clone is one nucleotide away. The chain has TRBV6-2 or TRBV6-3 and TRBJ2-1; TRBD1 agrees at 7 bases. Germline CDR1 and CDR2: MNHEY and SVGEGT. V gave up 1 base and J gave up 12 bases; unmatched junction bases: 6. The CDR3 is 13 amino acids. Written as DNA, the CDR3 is TGTGCCAGCAGTTACTTCCAGGGGGTTGGGCAGTTCTTC. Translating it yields CASSYFQGVGQFF.

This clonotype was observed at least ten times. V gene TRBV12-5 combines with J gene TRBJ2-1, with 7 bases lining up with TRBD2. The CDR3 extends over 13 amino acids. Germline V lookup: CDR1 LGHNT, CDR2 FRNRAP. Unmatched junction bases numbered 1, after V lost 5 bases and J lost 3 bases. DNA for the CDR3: TGTGCTAGTGGTGCTAGCGGCTACAATGAGCAGTTCTTC. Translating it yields CASGASGYNEQFF. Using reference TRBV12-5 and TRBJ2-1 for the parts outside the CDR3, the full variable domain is DARVTQTPRHKVTEMGQEVTMRCQPILGHNTVFWYRQTMMQGLELLAYFRNRAPLDDSGMPKDRFSAEMPDATLATLKIQPSEPRDSAVYFCASGASGYNEQFFGPGTRLTVL.